This entry lists 21 T cell receptor beta chains sequenced from one sample in a study of blood T cell repertoires in COVID-19. Sequenced by immunoSEQ multiplex PCR; TCRdb stores in-frame clones only, minus some. Counted here are approximately 220,000 clones, around four fifths occurring once; the ten biggest clones make up about 4.8%. Sequenced: PBMCs or T cells enriched from blood (not recorded which). All receptors derive from a woman between 45 and 65 years old who had been exposed to COVID-19.

The chain's CDR3 is CASSPARGRRGYGYTF. Here the CDR3 DNA reads TGTGCCAGCAGCCCCGCCAGAGGCAGGAGGGGATATGGCTACACCTTC. The rearrangement links TRBV3-1 (or the pseudogene TRBV3-2) to TRBJ1-2; D perhaps matches TRBD1 (5 bases). This CDR3 contains 16 residues. The V gene lost 4 bases and the J gene lost 5 bases, with 20 bases spanning the gap. Germline CDR1 LGHDT, CDR2 YNNKEL (reference sequence).

The chain is built from TRBV10-3 and TRBJ2-2, with 8 nucleotides matching TRBD2. The CDR3 is made up of 15 amino acids. V gave up 4 bases and J gave up 3 bases; unmatched junction bases: 4. The V gene's germline CDR1 is ENHRY and CDR2 SYGVKD. This CDR3 reads CAISANGGDTGELFF. The CDR3 region has the DNA TGTGCCATCAGTGCCAACGGGGGGGACACCGGGGAGCTGTTTTTT.

This clone turned up a few times. The junction does not match germline at one end; this may be a read error. This rearrangement joins TRBV12-3 or TRBV12-4 to TRBJ1-2; unclear D gene. This CDR3 has 13 residues. The CDR3 sequence is CASSFSGVDGHTF. CDR3 coding DNA: TGTGCCAGCAGTTTCTCCGGGGTCGATGGCCACACCTTC.

The rearrangement links TRBV7-9 to TRBJ1-1, with 9 bases fitting TRBD1. The V gene's germline CDR1 is SEHNR and CDR2 FQNEAQ (reference sequence). CDR3 length: 17 amino acids. V lost 5 bases and J lost 0; bases outside the gene matches: 10. The CDR3 sequence: CASSPSLTGGVNTEAFF. The CDR3 DNA reads TGTGCCAGCAGCCCCTCTCTAACAGGGGGCGTGAACACTGAAGCTTTCTTT.

This clone occurred once. V usage is TRBV18 and J usage is TRBJ2-1; tentatively, D is TRBD1 (6 bases). CDR1 is KGHSH, CDR2 LQKENI, per germline. This CDR3 is 19 amino acids long. The V and J ends lost 1 base and 1 base respectively, with 20 bases between them. CDR3 coding DNA: TGTGCCAGCTCACCACTTCGCATTGGGGGCTTTGAATCCTACAATGAGCAGTTCTTC. Its protein product is CASSPLRIGGFESYNEQFF.

The chain combines TRBV28 with TRBJ2-7, with D possibly TRBD1 on 5 matching bases. The CDR3 spans 14 residues. Trimming removed 2 bases at V and 3 bases at J, with 11 bases between. The germline V gene has CDR1 MDHEN and CDR2 SYDVKM. The chain's CDR3 is CASSLEQVDYEQYF. In nucleotides, the CDR3 is TGTGCCAGCAGTTTAGAACAGGTCGACTACGAGCAGTACTTC.

The rearrangement joins TRBV5-1 to TRBJ1-1; the D gene is possibly TRBD1 (5 bases). V lost 2 bases, J lost 2 bases, and 16 bases lay in between. This CDR3 is 16 amino acids long. Germline CDR1 SGHRS, CDR2 YFSETQ. This chain's CDR3 is CASSLRQGALNTEAFF. Here the CDR3 DNA reads TGCGCCAGCAGCTTAAGGCAAGGGGCTCTAAACACTGAAGCTTTCTTT.

In its sample, this clone was seen many times. The chain carries TRBV28 and TRBJ2-5, with TRBD1 identical over 7 bases. Trimming cost V 4 bases and J 3 bases; bases outside gene matches: 8. This CDR3 is built from 15 residues. Per the germline V gene, CDR1 is MDHEN and CDR2 is SYDVKM. As DNA, the CDR3 is TGTGCCAGCAGTTCGATAGGGGGCTCGGAAGAGACCCAGTACTTC. Translation: CASSSIGGSEETQYF. Variable domain in full (rest from reference TRBV28 and TRBJ2-5): DVKVTQSSRYLVKRTGEKVFLECVQDMDHENMFWYRQDPGLGLRLIYFSYDVKMKEKGDIPEGYSVSREKKERFSLILESASTNQTSMYLCASSSIGGSEETQYFGPGTRLLVL.

This chain joins TRBV10-1 and TRBJ2-1; D perhaps matches TRBD1 (6 bases). The CDR3 runs 15 residues. Germline V gene sequence: CDR1 WNHNN, CDR2 SYGVQD (reference sequence). Trimming stripped 3 bases from V and 0 bases from J, with 9 bases between. As DNA, the CDR3 is TGCGCCAGCAGTGACGGGACATTCTCCTACAATGAGCAGTTCTTC. This gives the protein CASSDGTFSYNEQFF.

This clone was seen more than once but under ten times. V usage is TRBV5-1 and J usage is TRBJ1-6, with 7 bases identical to TRBD1. CDR1 SGHRS and CDR2 YFSETQ come from the germline V gene. The CDR3 is made up of 15 amino acids. Trimming cost V 4 bases and J 13 bases; bases outside gene matches: 14. CDR3 nucleotides: TGCGCCAGCAGCCCGTGGGCAGGGGGAACGTCGCCCCTCCACTTT. Protein sequence: CASSPWAGGTSPLHF.

This clone was seen once. The J gene is TRBJ1-3, the V gene TRBV9; perhaps TRBD1 as D (5 bases). Germline CDR1 and CDR2: SGDLS and YYNGEE. Between the trimmed V and J ends, which lost 3 bases and 4 bases, there was a span of 14 bases. The CDR3 runs to 15 residues. The chain's CDR3 is CASSEGLRWGNTIYF. Here the CDR3 DNA reads TGTGCCAGCAGCGAGGGACTACGGTGGGGAAACACCATATATTTT.

CDR3 residues: CASSRDRVGNTIYF. CDR3 nucleotides: TGTGCCAGCAGCCGTGACAGGGTCGGAAACACCATATATTTT. This chain uses TRBV3-1 (or the pseudogene TRBV3-2) with TRBJ1-3; TRBD1 matches at 7 bases. V lost 4 bases, J lost 4 bases, and 4 bases stayed unmatched. The CDR3 contains 14 residues. Per the germline V gene, CDR1 is LGHDT and CDR2 is YNNKEL (reference sequence).

The chain combines TRBV6-5 with TRBJ1-2; 9 bases fit TRBD1. This CDR3 comprises 14 residues. In germline, CDR1 is MNHEY, CDR2 SVGAGI. With 6 bases clipped from V and 3 bases from J, the junction kept 5 bases outside the gene matches. CDR3 loop: CASRRQGEYYGYTF. In DNA form, the CDR3 reads TGTGCCAGCAGAAGACAGGGGGAATACTATGGCTACACCTTC.

The rearrangement joins TRBV12-3 or TRBV12-4 to TRBJ1-2; the match to TRBD1 covers 7 bases. This CDR3 contains 11 residues. Trimming removed 8 bases from V and 5 bases from J; junction bases left unmatched: 2. CDR3 region: CASGTAYGYTF. The CDR3 coding sequence is TGTGCCAGCGGGACAGCTTATGGCTACACCTTC.

This sequence joins TRBV7-2 and TRBJ1-1; 9 positions agree with TRBD1. V lost 5 bases to trimming and J lost 4 bases; unmatched junction nucleotides: 5. CDR3 length equals 14 residues. Per the germline V gene, CDR1 is SGHTA and CDR2 is FQGNSA. The CDR3 bases are TGTGCCAGCAGCCCGAAGACAGGGGGCACTGAAGCTTTCTTT. Residues: CASSPKTGGTEAFF.

The chain uses TRBV5-4 and TRBJ1-1, with 7 bases lining up with TRBD1. Germline V lookup: CDR1 SGHNT, CDR2 YYREEE (reference sequence). V lost 1 base to trimming and J lost 0 bases; unmatched junction nucleotides: 6. CDR3 length equals 16 residues. The CDR3 sequence: CASSLRQGTMNTEAFF. The CDR3 region has the DNA TGTGCCAGCAGCTTGAGACAGGGTACGATGAACACTGAAGCTTTCTTT.

This clone has just one count. J is TRBJ1-2 and V is TRBV29-1; D ambiguous. This CDR3 has 12 amino acids. Germline V gene sequence: CDR1 SQVTM, CDR2 ANQGSEA. The ends were cut back, 7 bases at V and 7 bases at J, with 16 bases in the middle. CDR3 amino acids: CSAGEGTGGYTF. DNA for the CDR3: TGCAGCGCCGGTGAGGGAACGGGTGGCTACACCTTC.

This rearrangement joins TRBV15 to TRBJ1-1; possibly TRBD1 for D (5 bases). In germline, CDR1 is LNHNV, CDR2 YYDKDF (reference sequence). The CDR3 contains 18 residues. Trimming pared 1 base from V and 2 bases from J, leaving 20 bases between. In nucleotides, the CDR3 is TGTGCCACCAGCAGAGTGAGTGGGGGGACTACAAGAAACACTGAAGCTTTCTTT. It encodes CATSRVSGGTTRNTEAFF.

The rearrangement links TRBV7-3 to TRBJ2-1; 8 positions agree with TRBD2. Germline V gene lookup returns CDR1 SGHTA and CDR2 FQGTGA. V was clipped by 1 base and J by 0 bases; unmatched bases: 8. The CDR3 is 18 residues long. CDR3 amino acids: CASSLSPSLAGSYNEQFF. For the CDR3, the DNA is TGTGCCAGCAGCTTAAGCCCTTCTCTAGCGGGCTCCTACAATGAGCAGTTCTTC.

The V gene is TRBV3-1 (or the pseudogene TRBV3-2), the J gene TRBJ1-1, with 12 bases matching TRBD1. In germline, CDR1 is LGHDT, CDR2 YNNKEL (reference sequence). The CDR3 spans 16 residues. V shed 4 bases and J 0 bases; nucleotides not matched to a gene: 3. In nucleotides, the CDR3 is TGTGCCAGCAGCCGGGGACAGGGGGCGATGAACACTGAAGCTTTCTTT. Protein product: CASSRGQGAMNTEAFF.

CDR3 nucleotide sequence: TGTGCCACCAGTCGCGCGGGGGGCCGGGGAGATACGCAGTATTTT. Translation: CATSRAGGRGDTQYF. The V call is TRBV24-1, the J call TRBJ2-3; 8 nucleotides match TRBD2. This CDR3 is built from 15 residues. J gave up 5 bases and V 6 bases, and 9 bases lay outside the gene matches. Germline V lookup: CDR1 KGHDR, CDR2 SFDVKD.